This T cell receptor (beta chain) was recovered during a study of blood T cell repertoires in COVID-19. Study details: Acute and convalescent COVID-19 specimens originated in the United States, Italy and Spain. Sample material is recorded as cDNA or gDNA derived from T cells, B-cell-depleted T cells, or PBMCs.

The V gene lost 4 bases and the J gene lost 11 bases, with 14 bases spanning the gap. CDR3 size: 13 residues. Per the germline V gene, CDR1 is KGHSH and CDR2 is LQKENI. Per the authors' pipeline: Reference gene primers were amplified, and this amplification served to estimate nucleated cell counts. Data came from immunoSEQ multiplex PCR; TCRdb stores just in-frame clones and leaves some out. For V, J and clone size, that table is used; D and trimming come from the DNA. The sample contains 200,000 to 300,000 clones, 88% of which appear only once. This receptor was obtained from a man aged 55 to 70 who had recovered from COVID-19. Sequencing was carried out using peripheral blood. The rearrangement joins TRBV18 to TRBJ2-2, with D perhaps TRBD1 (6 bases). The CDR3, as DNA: TGTGCCAGCTCACTGTACAGGGACCAAGAGCTGTTTTTT. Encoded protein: CASSLYRDQELFF.